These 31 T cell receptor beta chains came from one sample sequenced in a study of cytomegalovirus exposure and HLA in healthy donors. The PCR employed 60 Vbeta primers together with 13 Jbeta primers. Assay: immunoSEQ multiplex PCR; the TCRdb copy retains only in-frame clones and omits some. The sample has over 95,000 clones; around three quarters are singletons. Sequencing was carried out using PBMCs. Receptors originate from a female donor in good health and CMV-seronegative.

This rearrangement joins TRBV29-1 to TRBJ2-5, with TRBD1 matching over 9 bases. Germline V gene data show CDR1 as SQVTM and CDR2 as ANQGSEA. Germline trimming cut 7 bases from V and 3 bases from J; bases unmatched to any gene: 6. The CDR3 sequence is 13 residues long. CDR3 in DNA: TGCAGCGCATCCCGACAGGGGGAAGAGACCCAGTACTTC. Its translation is CSASRQGEETQYF. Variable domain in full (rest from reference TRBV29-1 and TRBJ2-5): SAVISQKPSRDICQRGTSLTIQCQVDSQVTMMFWYRQQPGQSLTLIATANQGSEATYESGFVIDKFPISRPNLTFSTLTVSNMSPEDSSIYLCSASRQGEETQYFGPGTRLLVL.

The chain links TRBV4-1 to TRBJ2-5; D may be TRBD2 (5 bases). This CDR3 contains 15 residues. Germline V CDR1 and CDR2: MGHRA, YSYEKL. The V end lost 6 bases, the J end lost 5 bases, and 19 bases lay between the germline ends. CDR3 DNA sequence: TGCGCCAGCAGGCAGGCCGAGGGTTTGAGGGAGACCCAGTACTTC. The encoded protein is CASRQAEGLRETQYF.

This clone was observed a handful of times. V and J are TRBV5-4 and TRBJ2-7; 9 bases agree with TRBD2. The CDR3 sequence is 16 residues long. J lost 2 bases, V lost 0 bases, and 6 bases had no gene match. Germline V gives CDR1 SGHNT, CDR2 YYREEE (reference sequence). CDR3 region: CASSLATAGGPYEQYF. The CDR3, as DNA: TGTGCCAGCAGCTTGGCTACAGCGGGGGGCCCCTACGAGCAGTACTTC.

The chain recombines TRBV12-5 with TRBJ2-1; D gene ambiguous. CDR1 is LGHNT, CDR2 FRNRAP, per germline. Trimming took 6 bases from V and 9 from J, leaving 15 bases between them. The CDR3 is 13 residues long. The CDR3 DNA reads TGTGCTAGTGGCAATAGCCGAGCCGGTGAGCAGTTCTTC. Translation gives CASGNSRAGEQFF.

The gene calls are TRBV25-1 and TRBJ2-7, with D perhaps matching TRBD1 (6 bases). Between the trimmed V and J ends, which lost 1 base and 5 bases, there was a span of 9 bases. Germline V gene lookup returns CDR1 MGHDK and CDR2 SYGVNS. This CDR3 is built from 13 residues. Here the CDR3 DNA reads TGTGCCAGCAGTGAATGGGGGCTAGACGAGCAGTACTTC. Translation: CASSEWGLDEQYF.

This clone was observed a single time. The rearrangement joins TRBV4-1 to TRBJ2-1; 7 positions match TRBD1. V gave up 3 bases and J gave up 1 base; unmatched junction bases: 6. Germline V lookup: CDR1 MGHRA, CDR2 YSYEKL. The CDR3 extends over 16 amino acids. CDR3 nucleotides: TGCGCCAGCAGCCATCCGGCGACAGGGTCCTACAATGAGCAGTTCTTC. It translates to CASSHPATGSYNEQFF.

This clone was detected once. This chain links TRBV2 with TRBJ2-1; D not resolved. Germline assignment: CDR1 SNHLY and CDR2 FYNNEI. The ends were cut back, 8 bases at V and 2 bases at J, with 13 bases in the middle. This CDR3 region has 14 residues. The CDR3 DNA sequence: TGTGCCAGCCCTCTCGCGTTTGCCTACAATGAGCAGTTCTTC. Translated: CASPLAFAYNEQFF.

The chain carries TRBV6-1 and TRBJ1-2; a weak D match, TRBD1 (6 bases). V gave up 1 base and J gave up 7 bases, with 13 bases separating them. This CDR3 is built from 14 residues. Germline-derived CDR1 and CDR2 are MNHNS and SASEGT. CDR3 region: CASSEDRATGGYTF. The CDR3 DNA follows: TGTGCCAGCAGTGAAGACAGGGCTACGGGTGGCTACACCTTC.

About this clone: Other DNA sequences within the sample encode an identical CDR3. CDR3: CASSPTTTDTQYF. The CDR3 DNA reads TGTGCCAGCAGCCCGACTACCACAGATACGCAGTATTTT. The rearrangement joins TRBV6-1 to TRBJ2-3, with D maybe TRBD2 (5 bases). Trimming cost V 6 bases and J 2 bases, with 9 bases left between them. The CDR3 length is 13 residues. Germline CDR1 is MNHNS and CDR2 is SASEGT.

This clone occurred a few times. The CDR3: CASNEGVGNTIYF. CDR3 sequence (DNA): TGTGCCAGCAACGAGGGGGTCGGAAACACCATATATTTT. The chain employs TRBV7-9 and TRBJ1-3; a weak D match, TRBD1 (6 bases). Trimming took 7 bases from V and 4 from J, leaving 11 bases between them. Germline V lookup: CDR1 SEHNR, CDR2 FQNEAQ (reference sequence). The length of the CDR3 is 13 residues. The full variable domain, rest sourced from reference TRBV7-9 and TRBJ1-3, is DTGVSQNPRHKITKRGQNVTFRCDPISEHNRLYWYRQTLGQGPEFLTYFQNEAQLEKSRLLSDRFSAERPKGSFSTLEIQRTEQGDSAMYLCASNEGVGNTIYFGEGSWLTVV.

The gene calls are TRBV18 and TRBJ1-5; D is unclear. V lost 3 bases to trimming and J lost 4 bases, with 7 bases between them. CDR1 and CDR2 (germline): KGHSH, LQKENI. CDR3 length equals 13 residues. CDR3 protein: CASSPRSNQPQHF. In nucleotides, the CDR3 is TGTGCCAGCTCACCTCGGTCGAATCAGCCCCAGCATTTT.

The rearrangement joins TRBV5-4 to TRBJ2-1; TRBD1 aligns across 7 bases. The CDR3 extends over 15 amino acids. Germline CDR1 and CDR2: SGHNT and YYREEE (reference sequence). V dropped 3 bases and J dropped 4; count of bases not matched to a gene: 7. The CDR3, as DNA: TGTGCCAGCAGCTCCCGGGACAGATCGTACAATGAGCAGTTCTTC. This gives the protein CASSSRDRSYNEQFF.

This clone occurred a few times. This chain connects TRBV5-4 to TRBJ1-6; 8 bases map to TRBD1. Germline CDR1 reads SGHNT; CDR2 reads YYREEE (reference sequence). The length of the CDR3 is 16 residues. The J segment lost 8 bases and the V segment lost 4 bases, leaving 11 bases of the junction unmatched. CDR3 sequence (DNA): TGTGCCAGCAGCCGCGGACAGGGAGGACGAGATTCACCCCTCCACTTT. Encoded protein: CASSRGQGGRDSPLHF.

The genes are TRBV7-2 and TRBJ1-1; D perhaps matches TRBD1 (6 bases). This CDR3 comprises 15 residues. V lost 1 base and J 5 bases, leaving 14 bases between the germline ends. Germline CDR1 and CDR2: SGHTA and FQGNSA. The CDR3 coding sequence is TGTGCCAGCAGCTTAGTCCGGGGGGCGGCGACTGAAGCTTTCTTT. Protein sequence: CASSLVRGAATEAFF.

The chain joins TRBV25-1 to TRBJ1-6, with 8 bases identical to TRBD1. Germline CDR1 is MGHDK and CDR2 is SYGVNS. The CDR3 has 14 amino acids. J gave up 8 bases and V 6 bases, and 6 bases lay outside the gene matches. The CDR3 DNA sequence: TGTGCCAGCAGACCGGACAGGGCGGATTCACCCCTCCACTTT. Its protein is CASRPDRADSPLHF.

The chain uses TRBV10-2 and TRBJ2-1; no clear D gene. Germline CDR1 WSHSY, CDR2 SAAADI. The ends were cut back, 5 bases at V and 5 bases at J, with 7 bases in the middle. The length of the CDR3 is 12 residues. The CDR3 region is CASSSLDNEQFF. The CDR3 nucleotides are TGCGCCAGCAGTTCGCTAGACAATGAGCAGTTCTTC.

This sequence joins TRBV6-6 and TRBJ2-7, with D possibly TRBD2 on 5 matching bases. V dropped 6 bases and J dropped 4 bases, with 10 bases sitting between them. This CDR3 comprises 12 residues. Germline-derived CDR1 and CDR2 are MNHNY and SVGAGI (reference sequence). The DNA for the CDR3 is TGTGCCAGCAGCCCCGGACTGTACGAGCAGTACTTC. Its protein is CASSPGLYEQYF.

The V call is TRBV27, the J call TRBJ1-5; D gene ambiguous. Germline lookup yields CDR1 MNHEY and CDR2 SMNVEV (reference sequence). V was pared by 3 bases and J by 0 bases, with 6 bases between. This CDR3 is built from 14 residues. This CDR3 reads CASSFGNSNQPQHF. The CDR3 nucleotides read TGTGCCAGCAGTTTCGGGAATAGCAATCAGCCCCAGCATTTT.

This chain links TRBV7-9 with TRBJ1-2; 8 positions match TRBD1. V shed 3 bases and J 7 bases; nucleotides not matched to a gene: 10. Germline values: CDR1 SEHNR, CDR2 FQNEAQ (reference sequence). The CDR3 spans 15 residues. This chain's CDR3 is CASSLADGQGGGYTF. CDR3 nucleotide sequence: TGTGCCAGCAGCTTGGCGGATGGACAGGGAGGTGGCTACACCTTC.

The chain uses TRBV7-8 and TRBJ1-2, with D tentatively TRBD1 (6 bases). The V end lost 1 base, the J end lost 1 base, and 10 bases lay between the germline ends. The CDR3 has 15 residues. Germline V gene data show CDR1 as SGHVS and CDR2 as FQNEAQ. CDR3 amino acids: CASSLVDRINYGYTF. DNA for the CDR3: TGTGCCAGCAGCTTAGTAGACAGGATTAACTATGGCTACACCTTC.

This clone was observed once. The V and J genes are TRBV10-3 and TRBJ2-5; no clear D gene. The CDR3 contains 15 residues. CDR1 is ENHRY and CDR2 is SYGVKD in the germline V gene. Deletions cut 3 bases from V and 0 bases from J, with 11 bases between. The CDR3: CAISDRSQDQETQYF. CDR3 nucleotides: TGTGCCATCAGTGACCGCTCGCAGGACCAAGAGACCCAGTACTTC.

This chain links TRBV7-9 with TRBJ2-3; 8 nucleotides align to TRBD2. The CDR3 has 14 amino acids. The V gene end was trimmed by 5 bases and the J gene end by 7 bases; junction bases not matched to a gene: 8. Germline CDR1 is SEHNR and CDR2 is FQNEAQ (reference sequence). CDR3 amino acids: CASSLTGGSNTQYF. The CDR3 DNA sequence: TGTGCCAGCAGCCTAACGGGGGGGTCGAATACGCAGTATTTT.

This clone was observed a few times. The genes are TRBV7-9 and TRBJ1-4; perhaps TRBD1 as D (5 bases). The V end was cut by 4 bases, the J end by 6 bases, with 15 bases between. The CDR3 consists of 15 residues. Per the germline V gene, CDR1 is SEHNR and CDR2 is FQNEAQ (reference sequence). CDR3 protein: CASSSGATMDEKLFF. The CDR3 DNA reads TGTGCCAGCAGCTCTGGGGCCACTATGGATGAAAAACTGTTTTTT.

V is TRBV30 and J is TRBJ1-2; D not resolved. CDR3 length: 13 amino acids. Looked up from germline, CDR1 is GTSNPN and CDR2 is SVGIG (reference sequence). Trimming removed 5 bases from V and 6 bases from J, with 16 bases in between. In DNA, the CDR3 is TGTGCCTGGGGACCAAGAGGGCCCCATGGCTACACCTTC. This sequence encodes CAWGPRGPHGYTF.

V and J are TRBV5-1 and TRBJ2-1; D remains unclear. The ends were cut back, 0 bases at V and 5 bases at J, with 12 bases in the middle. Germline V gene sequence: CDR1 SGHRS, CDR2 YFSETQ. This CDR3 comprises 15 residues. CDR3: CASSLGSLKDNEQFF. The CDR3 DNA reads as TGCGCCAGCAGCTTGGGGTCACTGAAAGACAATGAGCAGTTCTTC.

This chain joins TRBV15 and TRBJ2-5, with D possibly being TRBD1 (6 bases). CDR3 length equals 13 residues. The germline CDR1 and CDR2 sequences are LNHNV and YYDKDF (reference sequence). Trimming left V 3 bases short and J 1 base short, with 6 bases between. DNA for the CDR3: TGTGCCACCAGCAGGGGGGCCCAAGAGACCCAGTACTTC. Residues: CATSRGAQETQYF. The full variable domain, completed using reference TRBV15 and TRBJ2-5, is DAMVIQNPRYQVTQFGKPVTLSCSQTLNHNVMYWYQQKSSQAPKLLFHYYDKDFNNEADTPDNFQSRRPNTSFCFLDIRSPGLGDTAMYLCATSRGAQETQYFGPGTRLLVL.

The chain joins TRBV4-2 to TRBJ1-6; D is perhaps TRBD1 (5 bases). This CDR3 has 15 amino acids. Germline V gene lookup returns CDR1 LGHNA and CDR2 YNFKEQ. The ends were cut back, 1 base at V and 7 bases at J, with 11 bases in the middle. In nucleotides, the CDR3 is TGTGCCAGCAGCCAAGGGCGACAGCCCAATTCACCCCTCCACTTT. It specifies CASSQGRQPNSPLHF.

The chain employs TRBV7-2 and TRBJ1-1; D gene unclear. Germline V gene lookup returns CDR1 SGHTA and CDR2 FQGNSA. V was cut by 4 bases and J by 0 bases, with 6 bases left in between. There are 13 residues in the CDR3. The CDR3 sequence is CASSSLVNTEAFF. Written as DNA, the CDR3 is TGTGCCAGCAGCTCACTAGTGAACACTGAAGCTTTCTTT.

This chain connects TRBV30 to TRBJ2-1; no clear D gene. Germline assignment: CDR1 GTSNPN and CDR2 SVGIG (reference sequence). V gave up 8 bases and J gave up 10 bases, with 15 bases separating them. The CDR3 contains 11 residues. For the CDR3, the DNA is TGTGCCCTGTATTCTCGACTCGAGCAGTTCTTC. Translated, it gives CALYSRLEQFF. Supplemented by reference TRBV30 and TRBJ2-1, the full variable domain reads SQTIHQWPATLVQPVGSPLSLECTVEGTSNPNLYWYRQAAGRGLQLLFYSVGIGQISSEVPQNLSASRPQDRQFILSSKKLLLSDSGFYLCALYSRLEQFFGPGTRLTVL.

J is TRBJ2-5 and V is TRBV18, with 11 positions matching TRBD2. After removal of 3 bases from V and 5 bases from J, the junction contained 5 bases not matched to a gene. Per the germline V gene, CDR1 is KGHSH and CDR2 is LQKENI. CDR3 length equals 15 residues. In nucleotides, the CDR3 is TGTGCCAGCTCACCCGTGACTAGCGGGGTGGAGACCCAGTACTTC. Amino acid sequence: CASSPVTSGVETQYF. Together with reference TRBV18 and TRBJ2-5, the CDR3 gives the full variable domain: NAGVMQNPRHLVRRRGQEARLRCSPMKGHSHVYWYRQLPEEGLKFMVYLQKENIIDESGMPKERFSAEFPKEGPSILRIQQVVRGDSAAYFCASSPVTSGVETQYFGPGTRLLVL.

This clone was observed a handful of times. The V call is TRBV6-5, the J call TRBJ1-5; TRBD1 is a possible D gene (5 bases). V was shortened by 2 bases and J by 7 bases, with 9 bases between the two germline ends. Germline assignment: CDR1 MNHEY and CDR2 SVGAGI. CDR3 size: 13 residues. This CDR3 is CASSYQGGQPQHF. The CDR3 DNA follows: TGTGCCAGCAGTTACCAGGGAGGGCAGCCCCAGCATTTT.